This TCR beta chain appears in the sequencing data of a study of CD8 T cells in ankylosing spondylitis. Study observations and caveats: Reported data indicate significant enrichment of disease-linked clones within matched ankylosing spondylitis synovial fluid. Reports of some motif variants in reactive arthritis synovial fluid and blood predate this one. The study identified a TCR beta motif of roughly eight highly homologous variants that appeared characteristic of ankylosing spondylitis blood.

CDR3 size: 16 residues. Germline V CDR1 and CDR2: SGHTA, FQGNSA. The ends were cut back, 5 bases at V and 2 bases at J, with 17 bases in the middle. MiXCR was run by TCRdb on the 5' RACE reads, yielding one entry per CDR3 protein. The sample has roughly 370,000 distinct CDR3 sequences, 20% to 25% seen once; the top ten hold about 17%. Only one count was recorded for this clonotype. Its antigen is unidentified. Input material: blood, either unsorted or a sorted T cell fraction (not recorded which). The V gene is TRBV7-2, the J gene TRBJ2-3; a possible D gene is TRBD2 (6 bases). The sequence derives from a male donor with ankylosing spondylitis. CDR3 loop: CASSAPGETFTDTQYF. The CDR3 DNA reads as TGTGCCAGCAGCGCCCCGGGGGAGACCTTCACAGATACGCAGTATTTT.